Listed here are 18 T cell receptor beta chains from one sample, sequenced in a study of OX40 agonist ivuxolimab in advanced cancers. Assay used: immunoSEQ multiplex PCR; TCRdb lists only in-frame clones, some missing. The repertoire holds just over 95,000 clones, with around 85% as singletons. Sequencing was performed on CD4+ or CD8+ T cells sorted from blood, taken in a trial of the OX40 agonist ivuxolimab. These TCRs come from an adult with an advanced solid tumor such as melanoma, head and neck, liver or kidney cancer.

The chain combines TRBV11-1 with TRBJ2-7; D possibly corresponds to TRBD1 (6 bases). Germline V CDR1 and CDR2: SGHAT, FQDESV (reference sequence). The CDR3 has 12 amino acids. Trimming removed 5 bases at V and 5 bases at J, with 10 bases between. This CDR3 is CASSPNRDEQYF. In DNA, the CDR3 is TGTGCCAGCAGCCCCAACAGGGACGAGCAGTACTTC.

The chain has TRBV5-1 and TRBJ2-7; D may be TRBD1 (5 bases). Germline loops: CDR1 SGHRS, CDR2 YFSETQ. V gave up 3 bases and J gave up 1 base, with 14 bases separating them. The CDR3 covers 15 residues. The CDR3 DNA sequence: TGCGCCAGCAGCTCCGGACACCGGGCGTCCTACGAGCAGTACTTC. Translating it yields CASSSGHRASYEQYF.

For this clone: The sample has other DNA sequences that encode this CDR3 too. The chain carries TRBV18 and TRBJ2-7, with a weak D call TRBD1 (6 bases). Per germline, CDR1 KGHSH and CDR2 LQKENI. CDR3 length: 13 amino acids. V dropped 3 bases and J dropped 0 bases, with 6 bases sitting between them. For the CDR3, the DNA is TGTGCCAGCTCACCGGACAGCTCCTACGAGCAGTACTTC. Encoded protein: CASSPDSSYEQYF.

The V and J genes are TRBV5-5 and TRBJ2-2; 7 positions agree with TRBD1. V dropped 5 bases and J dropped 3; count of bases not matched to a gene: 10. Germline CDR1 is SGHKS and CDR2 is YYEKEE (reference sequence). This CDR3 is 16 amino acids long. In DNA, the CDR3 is TGTGCCAGCAGGTTCGGAACGGGGACAGACACCGGGGAGCTGTTTTTT. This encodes CASRFGTGTDTGELFF. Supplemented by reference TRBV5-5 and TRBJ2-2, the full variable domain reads DAGVTQSPTHLIKTRGQQVTLRCSPISGHKSVSWYQQVLGQGPQFIFQYYEKEERGRGNFPDRFSARQFPNYSSELNVNALLLGDSALYLCASRFGTGTDTGELFFGEGSRLTVL.

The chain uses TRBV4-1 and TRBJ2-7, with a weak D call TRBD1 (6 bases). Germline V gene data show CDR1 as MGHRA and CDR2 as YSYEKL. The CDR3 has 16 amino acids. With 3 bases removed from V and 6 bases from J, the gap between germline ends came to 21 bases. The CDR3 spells CASSHPRGETLGEQYF. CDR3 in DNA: TGCGCCAGCAGCCACCCCAGGGGAGAGACCCTCGGCGAGCAGTACTTC.

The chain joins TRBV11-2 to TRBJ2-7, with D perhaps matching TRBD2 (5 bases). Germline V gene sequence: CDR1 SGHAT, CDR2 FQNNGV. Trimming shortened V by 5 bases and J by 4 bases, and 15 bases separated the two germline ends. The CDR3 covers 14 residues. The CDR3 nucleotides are TGTGCCAGCAGCATATCCATGGGAGCTTACGAGCAGTACTTC. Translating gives CASSISMGAYEQYF.

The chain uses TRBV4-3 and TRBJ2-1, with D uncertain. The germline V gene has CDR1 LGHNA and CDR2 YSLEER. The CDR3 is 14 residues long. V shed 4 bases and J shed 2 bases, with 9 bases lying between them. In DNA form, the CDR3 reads TGCGCCAGCAGCCCGTACGACACCTACAATGAGCAGTTCTTC. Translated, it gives CASSPYDTYNEQFF.

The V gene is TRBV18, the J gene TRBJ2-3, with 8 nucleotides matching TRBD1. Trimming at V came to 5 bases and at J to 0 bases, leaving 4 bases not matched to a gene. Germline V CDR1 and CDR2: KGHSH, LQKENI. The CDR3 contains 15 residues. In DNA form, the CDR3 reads TGTGCCAGCTCAGGCCGGGACAGGAGCACAGATACGCAGTATTTT. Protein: CASSGRDRSTDTQYF.

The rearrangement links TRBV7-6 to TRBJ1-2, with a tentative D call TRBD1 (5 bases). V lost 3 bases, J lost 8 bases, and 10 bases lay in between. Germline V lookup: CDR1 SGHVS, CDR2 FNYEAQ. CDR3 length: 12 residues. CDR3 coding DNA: TGTGCCAGCAGCTTGGGGGGAAACGGCTACACCTTC. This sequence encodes CASSLGGNGYTF. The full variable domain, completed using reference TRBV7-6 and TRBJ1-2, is GAGVSQSPRYKVTKRGQDVALRCDPISGHVSLYWYRQALGQGPEFLTYFNYEAQQDKSGLPNDRFSAERPEGSISTLTIQRTEQRDSAMYRCASSLGGNGYTFGSGTRLTVV.

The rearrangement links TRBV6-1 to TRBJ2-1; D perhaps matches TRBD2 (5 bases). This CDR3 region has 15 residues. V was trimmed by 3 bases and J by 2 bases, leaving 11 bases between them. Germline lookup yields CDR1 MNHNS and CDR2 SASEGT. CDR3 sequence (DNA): TGTGCCAGCAGTGACGGGCGGACTGCCTACAATGAGCAGTTCTTC. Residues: CASSDGRTAYNEQFF.

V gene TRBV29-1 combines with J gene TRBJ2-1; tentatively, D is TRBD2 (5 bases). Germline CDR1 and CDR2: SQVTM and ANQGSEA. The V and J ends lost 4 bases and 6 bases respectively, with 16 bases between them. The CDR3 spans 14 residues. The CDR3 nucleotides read TGCAGCGTTGCGAACGACTACTTGGTCAATGAGCAGTTCTTC. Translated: CSVANDYLVNEQFF.

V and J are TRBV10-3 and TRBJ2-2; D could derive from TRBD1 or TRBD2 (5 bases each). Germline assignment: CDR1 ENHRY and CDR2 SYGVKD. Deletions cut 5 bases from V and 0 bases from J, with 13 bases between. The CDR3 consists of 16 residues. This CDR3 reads CAISSWDGTNTGELFF. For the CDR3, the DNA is TGTGCCATCAGTTCGTGGGACGGAACGAACACCGGGGAGCTGTTTTTT.

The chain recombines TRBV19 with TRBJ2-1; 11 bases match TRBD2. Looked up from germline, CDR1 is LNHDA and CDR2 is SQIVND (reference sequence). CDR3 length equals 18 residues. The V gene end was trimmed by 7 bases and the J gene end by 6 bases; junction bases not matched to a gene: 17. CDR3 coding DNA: TGTGCCAGTAACCCTTCCCGAATACTAGCGGGAGTTCGCAATGAGCAGTTCTTC. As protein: CASNPSRILAGVRNEQFF.

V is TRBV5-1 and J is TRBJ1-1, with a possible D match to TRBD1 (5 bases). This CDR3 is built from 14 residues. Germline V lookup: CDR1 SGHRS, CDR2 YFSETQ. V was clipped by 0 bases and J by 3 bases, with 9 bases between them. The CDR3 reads CASSLGTRDTEAFF. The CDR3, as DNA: TGCGCCAGCAGCTTGGGGACACGGGACACTGAAGCTTTCTTT.

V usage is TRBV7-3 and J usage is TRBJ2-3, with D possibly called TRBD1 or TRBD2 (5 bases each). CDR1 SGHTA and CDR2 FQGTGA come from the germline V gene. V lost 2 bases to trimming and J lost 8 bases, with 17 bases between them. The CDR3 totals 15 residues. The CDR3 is CASSLQPGRGATQYF. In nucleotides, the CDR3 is TGTGCCAGCAGCTTACAGCCGGGAAGGGGAGCTACGCAGTATTTT.

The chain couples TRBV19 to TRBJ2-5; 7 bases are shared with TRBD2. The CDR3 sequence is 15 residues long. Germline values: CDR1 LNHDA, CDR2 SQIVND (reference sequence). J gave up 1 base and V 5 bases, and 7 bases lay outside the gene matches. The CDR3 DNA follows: TGTGCCAGTAGTCCCCCTGGGAGGGCCCAAGAGACCCAGTACTTC. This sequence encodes CASSPPGRAQETQYF.

The CDR3 DNA sequence: TGCGCCAGCAGCCAAGTGCAGGCAGGGAGGGCTAGCTATACGATTGAGCAGTTCTTC. Its translation: CASSQVQAGRASYTIEQFF. V gene TRBV4-1 combines with J gene TRBJ2-1, with TRBD2 matching 7 bases. The CDR3 consists of 19 residues. J gave up 9 bases and V 1 base, and 21 bases lay outside the gene matches. CDR1 MGHRA and CDR2 YSYEKL come from the germline V gene.

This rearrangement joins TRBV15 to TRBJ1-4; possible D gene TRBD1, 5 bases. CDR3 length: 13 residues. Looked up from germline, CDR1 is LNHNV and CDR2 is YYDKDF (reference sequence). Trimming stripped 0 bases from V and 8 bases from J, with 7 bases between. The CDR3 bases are TGTGCCACCAGCAGAGATCGGGGGGAAAAACTGTTTTTT. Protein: CATSRDRGEKLFF.